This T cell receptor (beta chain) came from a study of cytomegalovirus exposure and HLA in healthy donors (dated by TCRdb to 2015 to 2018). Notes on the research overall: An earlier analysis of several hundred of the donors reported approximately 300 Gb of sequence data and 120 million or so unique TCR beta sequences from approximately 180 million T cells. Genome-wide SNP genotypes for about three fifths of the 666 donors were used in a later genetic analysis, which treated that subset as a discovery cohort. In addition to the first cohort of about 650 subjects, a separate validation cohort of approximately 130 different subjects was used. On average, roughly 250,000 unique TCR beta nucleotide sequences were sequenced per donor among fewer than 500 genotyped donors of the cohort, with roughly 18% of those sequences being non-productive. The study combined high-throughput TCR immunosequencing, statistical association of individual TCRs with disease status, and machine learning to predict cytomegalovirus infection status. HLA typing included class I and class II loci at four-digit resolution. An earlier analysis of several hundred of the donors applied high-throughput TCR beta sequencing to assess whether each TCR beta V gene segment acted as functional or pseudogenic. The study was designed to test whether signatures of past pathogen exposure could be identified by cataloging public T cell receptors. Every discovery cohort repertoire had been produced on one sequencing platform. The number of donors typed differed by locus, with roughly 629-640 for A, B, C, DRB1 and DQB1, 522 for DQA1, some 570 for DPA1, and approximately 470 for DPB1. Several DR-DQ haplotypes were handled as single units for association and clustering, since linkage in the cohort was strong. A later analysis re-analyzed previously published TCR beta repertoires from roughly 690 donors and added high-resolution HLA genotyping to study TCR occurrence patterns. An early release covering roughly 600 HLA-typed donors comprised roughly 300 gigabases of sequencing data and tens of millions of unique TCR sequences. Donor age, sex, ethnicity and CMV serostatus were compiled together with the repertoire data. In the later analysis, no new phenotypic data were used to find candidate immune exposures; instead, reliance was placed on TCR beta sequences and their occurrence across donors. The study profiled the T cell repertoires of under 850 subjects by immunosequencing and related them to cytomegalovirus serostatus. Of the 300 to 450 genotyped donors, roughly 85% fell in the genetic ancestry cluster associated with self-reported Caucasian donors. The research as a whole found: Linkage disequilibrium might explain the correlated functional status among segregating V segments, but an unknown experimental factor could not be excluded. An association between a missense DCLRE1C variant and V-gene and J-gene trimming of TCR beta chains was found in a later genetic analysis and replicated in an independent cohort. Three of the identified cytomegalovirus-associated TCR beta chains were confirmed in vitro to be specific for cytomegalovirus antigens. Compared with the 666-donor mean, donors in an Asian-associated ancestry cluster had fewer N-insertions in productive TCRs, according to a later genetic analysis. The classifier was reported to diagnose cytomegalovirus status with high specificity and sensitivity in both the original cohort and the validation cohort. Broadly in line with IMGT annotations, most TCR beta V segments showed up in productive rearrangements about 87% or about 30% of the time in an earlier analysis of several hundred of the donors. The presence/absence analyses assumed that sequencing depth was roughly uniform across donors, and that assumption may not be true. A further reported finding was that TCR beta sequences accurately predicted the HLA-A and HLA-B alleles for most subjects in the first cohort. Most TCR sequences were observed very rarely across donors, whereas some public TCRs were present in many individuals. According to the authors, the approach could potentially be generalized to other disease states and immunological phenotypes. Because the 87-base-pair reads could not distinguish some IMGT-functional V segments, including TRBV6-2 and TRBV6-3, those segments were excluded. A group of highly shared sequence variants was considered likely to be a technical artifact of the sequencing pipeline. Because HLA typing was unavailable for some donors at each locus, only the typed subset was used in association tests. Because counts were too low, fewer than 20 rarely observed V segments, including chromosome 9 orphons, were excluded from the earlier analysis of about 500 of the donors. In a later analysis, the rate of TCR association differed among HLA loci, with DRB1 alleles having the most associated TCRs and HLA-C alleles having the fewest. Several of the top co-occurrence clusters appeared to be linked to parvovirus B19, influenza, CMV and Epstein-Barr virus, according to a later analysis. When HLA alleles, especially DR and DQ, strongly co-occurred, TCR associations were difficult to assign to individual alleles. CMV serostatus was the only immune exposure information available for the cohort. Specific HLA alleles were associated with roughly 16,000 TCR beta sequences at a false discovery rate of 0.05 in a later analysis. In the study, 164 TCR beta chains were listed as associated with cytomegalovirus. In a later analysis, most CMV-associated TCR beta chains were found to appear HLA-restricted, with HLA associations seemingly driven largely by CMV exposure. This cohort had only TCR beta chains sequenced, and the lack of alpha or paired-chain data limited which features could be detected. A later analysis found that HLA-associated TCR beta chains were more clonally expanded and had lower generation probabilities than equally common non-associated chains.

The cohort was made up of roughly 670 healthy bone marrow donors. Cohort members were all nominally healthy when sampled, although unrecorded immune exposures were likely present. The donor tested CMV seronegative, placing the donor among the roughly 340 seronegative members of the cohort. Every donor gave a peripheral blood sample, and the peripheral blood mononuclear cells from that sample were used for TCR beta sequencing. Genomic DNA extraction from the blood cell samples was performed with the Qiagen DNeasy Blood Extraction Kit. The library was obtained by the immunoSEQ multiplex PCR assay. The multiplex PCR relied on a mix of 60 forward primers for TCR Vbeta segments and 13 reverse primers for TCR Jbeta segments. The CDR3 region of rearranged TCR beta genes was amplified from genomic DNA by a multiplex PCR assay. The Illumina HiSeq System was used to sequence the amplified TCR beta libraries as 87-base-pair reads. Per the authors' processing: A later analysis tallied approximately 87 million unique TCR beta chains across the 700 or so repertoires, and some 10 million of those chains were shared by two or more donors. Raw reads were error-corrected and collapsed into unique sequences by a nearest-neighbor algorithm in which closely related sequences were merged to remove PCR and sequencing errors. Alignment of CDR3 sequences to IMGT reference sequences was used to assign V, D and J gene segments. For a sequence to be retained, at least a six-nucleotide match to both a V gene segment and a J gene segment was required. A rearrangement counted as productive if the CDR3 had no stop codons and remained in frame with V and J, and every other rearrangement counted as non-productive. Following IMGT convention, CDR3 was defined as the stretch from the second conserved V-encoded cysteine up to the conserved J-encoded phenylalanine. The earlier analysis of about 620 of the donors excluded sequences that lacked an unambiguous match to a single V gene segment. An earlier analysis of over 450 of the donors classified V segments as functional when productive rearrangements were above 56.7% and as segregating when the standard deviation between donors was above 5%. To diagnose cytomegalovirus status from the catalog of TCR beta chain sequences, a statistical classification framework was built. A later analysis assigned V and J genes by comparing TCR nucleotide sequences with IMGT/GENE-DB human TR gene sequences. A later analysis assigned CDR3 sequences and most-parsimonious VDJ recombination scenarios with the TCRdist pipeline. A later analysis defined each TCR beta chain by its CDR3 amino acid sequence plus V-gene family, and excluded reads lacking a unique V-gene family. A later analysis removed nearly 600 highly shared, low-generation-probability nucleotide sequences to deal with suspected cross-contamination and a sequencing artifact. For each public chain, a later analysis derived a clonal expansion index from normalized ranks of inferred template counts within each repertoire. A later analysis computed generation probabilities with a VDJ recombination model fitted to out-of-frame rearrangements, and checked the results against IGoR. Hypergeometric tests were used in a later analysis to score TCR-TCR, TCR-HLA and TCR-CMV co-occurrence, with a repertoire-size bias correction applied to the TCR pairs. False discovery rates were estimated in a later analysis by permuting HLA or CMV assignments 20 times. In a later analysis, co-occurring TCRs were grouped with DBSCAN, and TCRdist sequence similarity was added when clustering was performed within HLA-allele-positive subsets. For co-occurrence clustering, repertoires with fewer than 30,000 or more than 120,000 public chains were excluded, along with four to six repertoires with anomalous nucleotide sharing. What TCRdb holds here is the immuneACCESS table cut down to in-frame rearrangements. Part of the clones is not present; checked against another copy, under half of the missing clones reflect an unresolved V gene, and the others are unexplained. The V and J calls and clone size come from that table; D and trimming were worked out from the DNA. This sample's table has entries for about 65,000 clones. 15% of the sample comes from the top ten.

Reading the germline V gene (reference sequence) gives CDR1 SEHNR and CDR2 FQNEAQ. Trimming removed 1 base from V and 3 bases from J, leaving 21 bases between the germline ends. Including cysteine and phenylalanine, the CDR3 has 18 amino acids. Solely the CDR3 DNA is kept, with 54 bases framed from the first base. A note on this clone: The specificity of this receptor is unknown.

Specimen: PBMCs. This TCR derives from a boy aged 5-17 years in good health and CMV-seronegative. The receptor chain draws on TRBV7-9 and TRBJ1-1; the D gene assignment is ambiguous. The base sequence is TGTGCCAGCAGCTTAGATCCGTTTGCGAGGTGGATGGACACTGAAGCTTTCTTT. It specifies CASSLDPFARWMDTEAFF.